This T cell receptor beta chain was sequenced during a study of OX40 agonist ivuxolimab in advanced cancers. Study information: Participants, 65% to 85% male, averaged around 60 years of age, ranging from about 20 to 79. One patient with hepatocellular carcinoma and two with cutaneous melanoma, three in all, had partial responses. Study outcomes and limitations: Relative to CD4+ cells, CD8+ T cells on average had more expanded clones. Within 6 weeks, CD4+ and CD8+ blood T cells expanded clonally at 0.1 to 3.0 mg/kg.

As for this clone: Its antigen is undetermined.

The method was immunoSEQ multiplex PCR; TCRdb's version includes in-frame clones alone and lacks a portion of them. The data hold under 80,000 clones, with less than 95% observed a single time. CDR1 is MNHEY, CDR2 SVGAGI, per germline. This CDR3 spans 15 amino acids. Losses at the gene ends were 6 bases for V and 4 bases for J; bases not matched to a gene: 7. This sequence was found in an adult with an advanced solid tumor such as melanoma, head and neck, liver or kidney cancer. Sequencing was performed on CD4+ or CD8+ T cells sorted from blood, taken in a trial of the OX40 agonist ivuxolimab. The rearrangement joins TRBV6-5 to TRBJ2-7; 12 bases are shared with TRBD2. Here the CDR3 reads CASRQLAGGSYEQYF. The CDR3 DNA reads TGTGCCAGCAGGCAACTAGCGGGAGGATCGTACGAGCAGTACTTC.